The clone carrying this T cell receptor (beta chain) is a singleton in its sample. Its antigen is currently unknown. The data were taken from a study of OX40 agonist ivuxolimab in advanced cancers. Overall study: The study treated patients with ivuxolimab, an agonistic anti-OX40 (CD134) antibody. Patients were treated with intravenous ivuxolimab, dosed at 0.01 to 10 mg/kg and infused every 2 weeks. Findings and limits, study-wide: The authors did not determine the antigen specificity of the expanded peripheral T cells.

This CDR3 region has 14 residues. Germline lookup yields CDR1 SGHRS and CDR2 YFSETQ. Germline trimming cut 4 bases from V and 2 bases from J; bases unmatched to any gene: 4. TCRdb's copy holds only in-frame clones and misses some; the assay was immunoSEQ multiplex PCR. The top ten hold approximately 2% of the sample, which has roughly 48,000 clones, 79% seen once. The clonotype originates from an adult with an advanced solid tumor such as melanoma, head and neck, liver or kidney cancer. The chain joins TRBV5-1 to TRBJ2-3, with 7 bases matching TRBD1. The sample here was CD4+ or CD8+ T cells sorted from blood, taken in a trial of the OX40 agonist ivuxolimab. The CDR3 nucleotides are TGCGCCAGCAGCCTTGGACAGGACACAGATACGCAGTATTTT. Encoded protein: CASSLGQDTDTQYF.